Detailed here is one TCR beta chain. What this receptor recognizes is not known. The sample holds no much larger clone one base away, and base qualities are not on file. According to the germline V gene, CDR1 reads MNHEY and CDR2 reads SVGAGI. There are 13 amino acids in the CDR3, from cysteine to phenylalanine inclusive. Only CDR3 DNA is held: 39 bases, read in frame from base 1. V is shortened by 10 bases, J by 2 bases, and the region joining them spans 13 bases. This sample was taken from a study of control samples from healthy donors and cancer patients (dated by TCRdb to 2018 to 2020). Library creation used the immunoSEQ multiplex PCR assay. This is the immuneACCESS table as TCRdb keeps it, with only in-frame sequences that have V and J called. A part of the clones is gone; compared with another copy, unresolved V genes explain less than half, and the rest is unexplained. This sample gives some 99,000 clones in total; around 88% of them show up just once. The top ten clones comprise roughly a sixth of the sample.

The chain uses TRBV6-5 and TRBJ2-3; no D gene can be assigned with confidence. This receptor was identified in a woman aged 50 to 65 in good health. Sequenced input: blood. The CDR3 region: CATPPRNTDTQYF. The bases read TGTGCCACACCCCCCCGGAACACAGATACGCAGTATTTT.